This T cell receptor (beta chain) was recorded in a study of T cell responses to AZD1222 COVID-19 vaccine. For the study at large: Pooled samples include second doses given at about 4 or 12 weeks. Study conclusions and caveats: The repertoires were collected only after the peak T cell response. It should be noted that donors were predominantly white British and more often female, and clonal diversity was possibly underestimated.

Concerning this clone itself: What it binds is unknown.

Only in-frame clones appear in the TCRdb table, and some are missing; sequencing was by immunoSEQ multiplex PCR. Of 100,000 to 150,000 clones listed, roughly 91% are singletons. The input for sequencing was peripheral blood, taken on day 0 of AZD1222 vaccination. The receptor was isolated from an adult in good health.

The CDR3 protein is CASSQDVSGGFGDTQYF. CDR3 sequence (DNA): TGCGCCAGCAGCCAAGATGTGAGCGGAGGATTTGGCGATACGCAGTATTTT. The V call is TRBV4-3, the J call TRBJ2-3, with a weak D call TRBD2 (5 bases). Trimming left V 0 bases short and J 6 bases short, with 19 bases between. CDR3 length: 17 residues. From germline, CDR1 is LGHNA and CDR2 YSLEER.